This is a list of T cell receptor beta chains from one sample in a study of control samples from healthy donors and cancer patients. Sequencing used immunoSEQ multiplex PCR; TCRdb keeps in-frame clones, though not all of them. The sample carries around 64,000 clones, about 92% recorded once. Material: PBMCs. The receptors originated from a man between 60 and 75 years old with colorectal cancer. Both conserved end residues are part of each CDR3. A D gene is named only where the DNA matches it firmly. Size is stated for part of the rows, as once, few or many counts, or as a class when the clone is expanded.

D	V	size	J	CDR3	DNA
-	TRBV9	-	TRBJ2-7	CASSVGAGAYEQYF	TGTGCCAGCAGCGTAGGGGCAGGAGCCTACGAGCAGTACTTC
-	TRBV28	-	TRBJ2-7	CASSPLDRYAGQYF	TGTGCCAGCAGCCCTCTCGACAGGTACGCAGGGCAGTACTTC
-	TRBV30	-	TRBJ2-5	CAWSRAPGSTQYF	TGTGCCTGGAGTAGGGCCCCAGGGAGTACCCAGTACTTC
TRBD1	TRBV6-5	-	TRBJ2-7	CASSRDRLAYEQYF	TGTGCCAGCAGCCGGGACAGGCTGGCCTACGAGCAGTACTTC
TRBD2	TRBV6-5	few	TRBJ2-5	CATSFASGGETQYF	TGTGCCACTTCTTTTGCTAGCGGGGGAGAGACCCAGTACTTC
-	TRBV11-3	few	TRBJ2-7	CASSPGGFEQYF	TGTGCCAGCAGCCCGGGCGGCTTCGAGCAGTACTTC
-	TRBV9	-	TRBJ2-5	CASSDRGGRSRETQYF	TGTGCCAGCAGCGACAGGGGAGGTCGGTCGAGAGAGACCCAGTACTTC
-	TRBV7-8	-	TRBJ2-2	CASGSFVRAWDTGELFF	TGTGCCAGCGGAAGCTTCGTTCGGGCTTGGGACACCGGGGAGCTGTTTTTT
-	TRBV9	-	TRBJ2-5	CASSVTQGQETQYF	TGTGCCAGCAGCGTAACGCAGGGGCAAGAGACCCAGTACTTC
-	TRBV7-3	-	TRBJ1-2	CASSPSRRSLADYTF	TGTGCCAGCAGCCCTAGCCGGCGTTCTTTGGCCGATTACACCTTC
TRBD2	TRBV6-6	-	TRBJ2-3	CASSFLAATDTQYF	TGTGCCAGCAGCTTCCTAGCGGCCACAGATACGCAGTATTTT
-	TRBV29-1	-	TRBJ2-3	CSVVIERSTDTQYF	TGCAGCGTTGTAATAGAAAGAAGCACAGATACGCAGTATTTT
-	TRBV18	-	TRBJ1-1	CASTSRGNTEAFF	TGTGCCAGCACGTCAAGGGGGAACACTGAAGCTTTCTTT
-	TRBV28	once	TRBJ1-1	CASSGVIGFTEAFF	TGTGCCAGCAGTGGGGTCATTGGGTTCACTGAAGCTTTCTTT